This T cell receptor (beta chain) was documented in a study of cytomegalovirus exposure and HLA in healthy donors. Study-level points and caveats: Roughly uniform sequencing depth across donors was assumed, possibly incorrectly. Earlier findings revealed that most TCR beta V segments proved productive either about 87% or about 30% of the time.

Donors consisted of healthy bone marrow donors. A note on this clone: Its antigen is still unknown.

Trimming took 3 bases from V and 3 from J; bases not matched to a gene: 6. Germline V gene lookup returns CDR1 LNHDA and CDR2 SQIVND (reference sequence). The CDR3 consists of 16 residues. Primers: 60 Vbeta forward and 13 Jbeta reverse. Only in-frame clones appear in the TCRdb table, and some are missing; sequencing was by immunoSEQ multiplex PCR. The sample records 100,000 to 150,000 clones, approximately 87% being singletons. This sequence originates from a man younger than 35 in good health and CMV-seropositive. The chain uses TRBV19 and TRBJ2-1, with 9 bases matching TRBD2. The sequenced sample consisted of PBMCs. The CDR3 protein is CASSINGAGGYNEQFF. The CDR3 DNA sequence: TGTGCCAGTAGTATTAACGGAGCGGGGGGCTACAATGAGCAGTTCTTC.